This T cell receptor beta chain emerged from a study of blood T cell repertoires in COVID-19. Study-level background: Nucleic acid was either cDNA or gDNA, and it came from T cells, B-cell-depleted T cells, or PBMCs.

Per the germline V gene, CDR1 is MNHEY and CDR2 is SMNVEV (reference sequence). V was cut by 5 bases and J by 5 bases, with 16 bases left in between. This CDR3 comprises 15 residues. The data were produced by immunoSEQ multiplex PCR, yet TCRdb's version contains in-frame clones alone and is incomplete. Found here are over 50,000 clones, nearly 90% of them singletons; the top ten hold 3.5%. This rearrangement joins TRBV27 to TRBJ2-1; tentatively, D is TRBD2 (6 bases). This clonotype was sampled from a man in his fifties or sixties with active COVID-19. The sample was peripheral blood. The CDR3 here is CASSIGTYRDNEQFF. The CDR3 nucleotides read TGTGCCAGCAGTATCGGGACTTATCGCGACAATGAGCAGTTCTTC.